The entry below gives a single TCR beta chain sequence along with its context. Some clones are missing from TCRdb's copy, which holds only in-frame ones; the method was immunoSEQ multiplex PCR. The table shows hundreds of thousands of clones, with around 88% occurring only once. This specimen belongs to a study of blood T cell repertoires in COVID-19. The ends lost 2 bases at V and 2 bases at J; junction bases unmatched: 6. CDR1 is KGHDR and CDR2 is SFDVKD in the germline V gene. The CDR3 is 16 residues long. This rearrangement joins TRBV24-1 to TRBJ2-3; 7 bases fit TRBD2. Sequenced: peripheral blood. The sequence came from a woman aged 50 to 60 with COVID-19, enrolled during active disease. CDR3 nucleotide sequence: TGTGCCACCAGTGATTCACAGCGGGGCCACACAGATACGCAGTATTTT. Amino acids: CATSDSQRGHTDTQYF.